These T cell receptor beta chains were read from a single sample in a study of cytomegalovirus exposure and HLA in healthy donors. Profiling relied on immunoSEQ multiplex PCR, and the TCRdb table lists in-frame clones only, not all of them. The sample gives about 180,000 clones, 70% to 80% of which show up once; about 1.5% is in the top ten. Sequencing was performed on PBMCs. These receptors were taken from a man between 18 and 29 years old in good health and CMV-seronegative. The CDR3 runs from the conserved cysteine through the conserved F or W. D genes are given only for firm matches.

>TRBJ2-2|TRBV11-2|-
TGTGCCAGCAGGGCCACCGCCCACGCAACCGGGGAGCTGTTTTTT
CASRATAHATGELFF
>TRBJ2-1|TRBV2|TRBD1
TGTGCCAGCAGTGACCGAGCCGGGACAGGGTACGACAATGAGCAGTTCTTC
CASSDRAGTGYDNEQFF
>TRBJ1-5|TRBV19|-
TGTGCCAGTAGCCAACGACAGGACCATCAGCCCCAGCATTTT
CASSQRQDHQPQHF
>TRBJ2-2|TRBV9|TRBD1
TGTGCCAGCAGCGTCCAGGGGGCAACCACCGGGGAGCTGTTTTTT
CASSVQGATTGELFF
>TRBJ2-7|TRBV9|-
TGTGCCAGCAGCGTAGCGGGATCCGCTCGGGAGCAGTACTTC
CASSVAGSAREQYF
>TRBJ2-1|TRBV19|TRBD2
TGTGCCAGTAGAGGACTAGCGCCTGCGAATGAGCAGTTCTTC
CASRGLAPANEQFF
>TRBJ1-4|TRBV30|TRBD1
TGTGCCTGGGGACAGGGGGAAAAACTGTTTTTT
CAWGQGEKLFF
>TRBJ1-1|TRBV7-2|-
TGTGCCAGCAGCTTAAACAGAGCAAACACTGAAGCTTTCTTT
CASSLNRANTEAFF
>TRBJ2-7|TRBV4-2|TRBD1
TGTGCCAGCAGCCAAGACCCTGGAGGGACAGGGGCCTACGAGCAGTACTTC
CASSQDPGGTGAYEQYF
>TRBJ2-7|TRBV6-6|-
TGTGCCAGCGGCCCCGGGTCCTCAAGGGGTTTC
CASGPGSSRGF